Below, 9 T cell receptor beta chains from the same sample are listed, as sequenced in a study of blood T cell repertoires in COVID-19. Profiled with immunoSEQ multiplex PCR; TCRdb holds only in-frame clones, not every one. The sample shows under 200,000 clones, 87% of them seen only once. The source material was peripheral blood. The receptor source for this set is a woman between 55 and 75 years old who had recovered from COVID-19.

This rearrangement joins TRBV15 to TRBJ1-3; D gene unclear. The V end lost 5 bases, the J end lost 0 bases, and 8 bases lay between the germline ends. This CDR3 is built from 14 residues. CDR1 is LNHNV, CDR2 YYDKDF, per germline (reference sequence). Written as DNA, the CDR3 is TGTGCCACCAGCGACGGGAGCTCTGGAAACACCATATATTTT. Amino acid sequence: CATSDGSSGNTIYF.

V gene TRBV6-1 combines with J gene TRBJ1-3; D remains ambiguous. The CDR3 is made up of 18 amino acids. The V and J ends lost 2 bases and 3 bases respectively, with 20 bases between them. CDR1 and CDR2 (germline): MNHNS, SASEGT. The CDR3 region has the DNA TGTGCCAGCAGTGAATCTGTCTCGAGTGTCTCTAATGGAAACACCATATATTTT. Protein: CASSESVSSVSNGNTIYF.

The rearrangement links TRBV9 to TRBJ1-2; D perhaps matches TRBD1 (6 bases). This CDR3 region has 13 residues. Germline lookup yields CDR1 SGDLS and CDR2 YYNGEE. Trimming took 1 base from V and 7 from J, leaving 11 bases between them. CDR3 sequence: CASSVLGAVGYTF. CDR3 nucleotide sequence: TGTGCCAGCAGCGTACTGGGGGCAGTTGGCTACACCTTC.

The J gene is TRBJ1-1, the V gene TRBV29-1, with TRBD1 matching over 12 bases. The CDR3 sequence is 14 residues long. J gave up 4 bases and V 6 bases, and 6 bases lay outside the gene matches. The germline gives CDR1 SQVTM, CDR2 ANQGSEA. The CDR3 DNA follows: TGCAGCGTGTCCCCGGGACAGGGGGCCACTGAAGCTTTCTTT. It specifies CSVSPGQGATEAFF. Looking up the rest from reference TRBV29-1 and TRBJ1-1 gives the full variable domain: SAVISQKPSRDICQRGTSLTIQCQVDSQVTMMFWYRQQPGQSLTLIATANQGSEATYESGFVIDKFPISRPNLTFSTLTVSNMSPEDSSIYLCSVSPGQGATEAFFGQGTRLTVV.

The CDR3: CASSLSSGGPINEQFF. The CDR3 DNA is TGTGCCAGCAGCTTGAGTAGCGGGGGCCCAATCAATGAGCAGTTCTTC. The chain has TRBV11-3 and TRBJ2-1; TRBD2 agrees at 9 bases. The CDR3 covers 16 residues. CDR1 and CDR2 (germline): SGHNT, YENEEA. After removal of 3 bases from V and 6 bases from J, the junction contained 9 bases not matched to a gene.

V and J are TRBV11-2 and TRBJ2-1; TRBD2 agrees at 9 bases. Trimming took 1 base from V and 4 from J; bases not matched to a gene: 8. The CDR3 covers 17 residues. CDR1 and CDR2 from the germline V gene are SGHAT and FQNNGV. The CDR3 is CASSLVSMSGGYNEQFF. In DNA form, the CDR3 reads TGTGCCAGCAGCTTAGTCTCCATGAGCGGGGGGTACAATGAGCAGTTCTTC.

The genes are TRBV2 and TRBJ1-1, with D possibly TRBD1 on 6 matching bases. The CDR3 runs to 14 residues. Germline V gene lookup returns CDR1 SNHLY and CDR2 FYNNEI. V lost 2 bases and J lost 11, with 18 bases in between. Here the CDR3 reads CASSELRDTQRAFF. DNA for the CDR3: TGTGCCAGCAGTGAACTCCGGGACACCCAAAGGGCTTTCTTT.

The CDR3: CASSVDRGREQYF. The CDR3 region has the DNA TGTGCCAGCAGCGTCGACAGGGGGCGCGAGCAGTACTTC. The rearrangement links TRBV7-6 to TRBJ2-7, with 10 bases that match TRBD1. The length of the CDR3 is 13 residues. V shed 5 bases and J 6 bases; nucleotides not matched to a gene: 4. Per the germline V gene, CDR1 is SGHVS and CDR2 is FNYEAQ.

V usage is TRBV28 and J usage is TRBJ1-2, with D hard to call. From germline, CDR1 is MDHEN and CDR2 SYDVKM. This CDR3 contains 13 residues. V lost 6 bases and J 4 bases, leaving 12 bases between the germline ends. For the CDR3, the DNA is TGTGCCAGCAGGGGTCAGGAAGCCTATGGCTACACCTTC. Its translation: CASRGQEAYGYTF.